This T cell receptor (beta chain) was obtained from a study of blood T cell repertoires in COVID-19. In the study overall: Sites across the United States, Italy and Spain contributed samples from acute and convalescent COVID-19. Sources were T cells, B-cell-depleted T cells, or PBMCs; the material itself was cDNA or gDNA.

This CDR3 is built from 14 residues. In germline, CDR1 is KGHSH, CDR2 LQKENI. The V gene lost 3 bases and the J gene lost 4 bases, with 12 bases spanning the gap. This clone was detected a few times. In the source study's methods: Reference gene primer amplification in the assay estimated nucleated cell counts. The method was immunoSEQ multiplex PCR; TCRdb's version includes in-frame clones alone and lacks a portion of them. For V, J and clone size, that table is used; D and trimming come from the DNA. The sample holds some 45,000 clones, about 87% seen once. This clonotype originated in a man in his sixties with active COVID-19. The chain uses TRBV18 and TRBJ1-1; D possibly corresponds to TRBD1 (6 bases). Sequencing was carried out using peripheral blood. The CDR3: CASSPGGGSTEAFF. CDR3 coding DNA: TGTGCCAGCTCACCGGGGGGCGGGAGCACTGAAGCTTTCTTT.